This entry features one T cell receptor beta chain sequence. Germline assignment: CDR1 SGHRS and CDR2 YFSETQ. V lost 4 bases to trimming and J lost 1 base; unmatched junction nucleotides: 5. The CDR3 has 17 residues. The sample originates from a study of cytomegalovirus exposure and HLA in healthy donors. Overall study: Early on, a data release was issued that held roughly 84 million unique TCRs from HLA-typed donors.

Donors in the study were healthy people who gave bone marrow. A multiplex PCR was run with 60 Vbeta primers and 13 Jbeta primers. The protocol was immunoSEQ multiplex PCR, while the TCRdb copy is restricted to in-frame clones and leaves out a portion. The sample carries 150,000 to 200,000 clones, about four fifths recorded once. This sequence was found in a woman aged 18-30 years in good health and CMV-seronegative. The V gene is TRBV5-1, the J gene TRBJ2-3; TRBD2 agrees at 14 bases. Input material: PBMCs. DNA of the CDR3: TGCGCCAGCAGCACGCCGGGACTAGCGGGAGGCACAGATACGCAGTATTTT. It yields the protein CASSTPGLAGGTDTQYF.